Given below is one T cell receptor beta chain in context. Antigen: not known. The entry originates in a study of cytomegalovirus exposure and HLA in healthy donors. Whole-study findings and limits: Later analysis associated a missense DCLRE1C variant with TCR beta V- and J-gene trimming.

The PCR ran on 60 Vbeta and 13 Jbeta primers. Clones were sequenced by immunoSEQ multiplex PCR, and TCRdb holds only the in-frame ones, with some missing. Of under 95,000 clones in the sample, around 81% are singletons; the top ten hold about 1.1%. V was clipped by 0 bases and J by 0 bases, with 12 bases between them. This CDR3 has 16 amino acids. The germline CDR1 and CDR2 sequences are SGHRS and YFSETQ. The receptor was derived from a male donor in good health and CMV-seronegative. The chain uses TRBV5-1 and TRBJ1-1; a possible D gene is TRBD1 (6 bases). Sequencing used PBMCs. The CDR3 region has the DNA TGCGCCAGCAGCTTGGGAGACAGGATCCTGAACACTGAAGCTTTCTTT. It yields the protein CASSLGDRILNTEAFF.